These 23 T cell receptor beta chains came from one sample sequenced in a study of identical twins listed by TCRdb under 2016. Receptor libraries were prepared by 5' RACE. Instrument used: Illumina HiSeq 2000. TCRdb trimmed public reads at Q25 via fastp, called clones via MiXCR and kept in-frame beta chains. Duplicate CDR3 protein sequences are folded into a single record with the most common DNA and genes. Counted in this sample were 550,000 to 800,000 distinct CDR3 sequences; just over 7% of them appeared once. Together, the top ten hold over 1.5% of the sample. The same data also went into a second study, on yellow fever vaccine responses in identical twins.

Input material: PBMCs. The receptor source for this set is a woman younger than 35 in good health.

CDR3 DNA: TGTGCCAGCAGCCAGGGCCGGGACAGGGACCGGGAGACCCAGTACTTC. Amino acid sequence: CASSQGRDRDRETQYF. The chain couples TRBV7-6 to TRBJ2-5; 9 bases line up with TRBD1. This CDR3 is 16 amino acids long. Germline CDR1 is SGHVS and CDR2 is FNYEAQ. With 5 bases clipped from V and 5 bases from J, the junction kept 12 bases outside the gene matches.

This clonotype was counted between two and nine times. The J gene is TRBJ2-2, the V gene TRBV29-1, with D perhaps assigned TRBD1 or TRBD2 (6 bases each). With 7 bases removed from V and 4 bases from J, the gap between germline ends came to 19 bases. The CDR3 spans 15 residues. CDR1 is SQVTM, CDR2 ANQGSEA, per germline. Written as DNA, the CDR3 is TGCAGCGGCCAAAAGGGGGTGGGGGGCACCGGGGAGCTGTTTTTT. Protein: CSGQKGVGGTGELFF.

This clonotype was picked up a small number of times. The chain links TRBV7-8 to TRBJ2-3; D unclear. The CDR3 length is 17 residues. Germline CDR1 is SGHVS and CDR2 is FQNEAQ. Trimming took 1 base from V and 3 from J, leaving 17 bases between them. In DNA form, the CDR3 reads TGTGCCAGCAGCTTAGGGCCGGCGGCCCCCTCTACAGATACGCAGTATTTT. Translation: CASSLGPAAPSTDTQYF.

The chain has TRBV7-9 and TRBJ1-2, with D possibly being TRBD1 (5 bases). Deletions cut 5 bases from V and 8 bases from J, with 12 bases between. The CDR3 totals 12 residues. The germline CDR1 and CDR2 sequences are SEHNR and FQNEAQ (reference sequence). The CDR3 reads CASSVGGVGYTF. Here the CDR3 DNA reads TGTGCCAGCAGCGTCGGGGGGGTCGGCTACACCTTC.

V gene TRBV9 combines with J gene TRBJ2-7; 7 bases are shared with TRBD2. V trimming: 4 bases; J trimming: 6 bases; junction bases outside the gene matches: 13. CDR1 and CDR2 from the germline V gene are SGDLS and YYNGEE. This CDR3 has 15 residues. CDR3 protein: CASSPQAGTISEQYF. CDR3 nucleotides: TGTGCCAGCAGCCCCCAAGCGGGGACGATATCCGAGCAGTACTTC.

This clonotype has a handful of counts. The chain joins TRBV19 to TRBJ2-3; D is unclear. The CDR3 loop spans 14 amino acids. The ends were cut back, 7 bases at V and 0 bases at J, with 11 bases in the middle. The germline CDR1 and CDR2 sequences are LNHDA and SQIVND (reference sequence). CDR3 sequence (DNA): TGTGCCAGTAAGAGGAGAACTAGCACAGATACGCAGTATTTT. Its protein product is CASKRRTSTDTQYF.

The rearrangement uses TRBV18 and TRBJ2-5; no definite D call. V shed 3 bases and J shed 6 bases, with 14 bases lying between them. Germline V CDR1 and CDR2: KGHSH, LQKENI. This CDR3 region has 14 residues. The CDR3 bases are TGTGCCAGCTCACCCCCTGACCTCGCGAAGACCCAGTACTTC. This codes for CASSPPDLAKTQYF.

The chain is built from TRBV20-1 and TRBJ2-5; perhaps TRBD1 as D (5 bases). The CDR3 length is 13 residues. With 6 bases removed from V and 4 bases from J, the gap between germline ends came to 15 bases. Germline values: CDR1 DFQATT, CDR2 SNEGSKA (reference sequence). As DNA, the CDR3 is TGCAGTGCCAGAAGACAGTCCCGAGAGACCCAGTACTTC. Translating it yields CSARRQSRETQYF.

This clonotype turned up a few times. The chain joins TRBV6-5 to TRBJ2-7; 9 bases line up with TRBD1. The J segment lost 3 bases and the V segment lost 2 bases, leaving 2 bases of the junction unmatched. Germline V gene sequence: CDR1 MNHEY, CDR2 SVGAGI. The length of the CDR3 is 14 residues. The chain's CDR3 is CASSYGTGNYEQYF. CDR3 nucleotides: TGTGCCAGCAGTTACGGGACAGGGAACTACGAGCAGTACTTC.

Many counts were recorded for this clonotype. The chain uses TRBV4-1 and TRBJ2-5, with 8 bases aligning to TRBD2. Trimming took 2 bases from V and 4 from J; bases not matched to a gene: 3. The CDR3 is 14 residues long. Germline V gene data show CDR1 as MGHRA and CDR2 as YSYEKL. CDR3 amino acids: CASSQTGGGETQYF. The CDR3 nucleotides are TGCGCCAGCAGCCAAACCGGGGGGGGAGAGACCCAGTACTTC.

This clonotype was counted at least ten times. This chain's CDR3 is CATSRDPAYEQYV. Written as DNA, the CDR3 is TGTGCCACCAGCAGAGACCCGGCCTACGAGCAGTACGTC. This chain connects TRBV15 to TRBJ2-7; no reliable D call. Trimming took 0 bases from V and 2 from J, leaving 5 bases between them. From germline, CDR1 is LNHNV and CDR2 YYDKDF (reference sequence). This CDR3 comprises 13 residues.

This clonotype has more than one count but fewer than ten. The V call is TRBV20-1, the J call TRBJ2-7; 8 positions match TRBD1. Per the germline V gene, CDR1 is DFQATT and CDR2 is SNEGSKA (reference sequence). With V trimmed by 2 bases and J by 2 bases, 5 bases remained unmatched. This CDR3 is built from 14 residues. CDR3 nucleotides: TGCAGTGCTAGACCCAGGGGGCGCCCCTACGAGCAGTACGTC. It is translated as CSARPRGRPYEQYV.

This clonotype has only a few counts. The CDR3 sequence is CASSGLSTDTQYF. CDR3 DNA sequence: TGTGCCAGCAGTGGCTTAAGCACAGATACGCAGTATTTT. V usage is TRBV2 and J usage is TRBJ2-3; D gene ambiguous. The V gene's germline CDR1 is SNHLY and CDR2 FYNNEI. The length of the CDR3 is 13 residues. The ends were cut back, 4 bases at V and 0 bases at J, with 5 bases in the middle.

The rearrangement joins TRBV15 to TRBJ2-5; D is undetermined. The CDR3 loop spans 12 amino acids. Germline V CDR1 and CDR2: LNHNV, YYDKDF (reference sequence). The V and J ends lost 4 bases and 3 bases respectively, with 6 bases between them. CDR3 nucleotide sequence: TGTGCCACCAGCACCGGAGAAGAGACCCAGTACTTC. Protein sequence: CATSTGEETQYF.

This clonotype was seen a few times. The V gene is TRBV29-1, the J gene TRBJ2-3, with a possible D match to TRBD1 (6 bases). V gave up 4 bases and J gave up 2 bases, with 19 bases separating them. CDR1 and CDR2 (germline): SQVTM, ANQGSEA. The CDR3 is 16 amino acids. The CDR3 DNA reads as TGCAGCGTTGTCCGGGTCCAGGACAGAAACACAGATACGCAGTATTTT. As protein: CSVVRVQDRNTDTQYF.

This clonotype was seen many times. V is TRBV5-5 and J is TRBJ1-2, with TRBD1 matching 9 bases. This CDR3 contains 13 residues. V trimming: 4 bases; J trimming: 8 bases; junction bases outside the gene matches: 6. Germline CDR1 reads SGHKS; CDR2 reads YYEKEE (reference sequence). CDR3 DNA sequence: TGTGCCAGCAGCCCGGGACAGGGCGGAGGCTACACCTTC. Its protein is CASSPGQGGGYTF.

The chain is built from TRBV9 and TRBJ2-1; TRBD2 matches at 8 bases. With V trimmed by 0 bases and J by 4 bases, 6 bases remained unmatched. The CDR3 sequence is 16 residues long. Germline CDR1 reads SGDLS; CDR2 reads YYNGEE. CDR3 region: CASSVVGASGYNEQFF. As DNA, the CDR3 is TGTGCCAGCAGCGTAGTGGGAGCTAGCGGGTACAATGAGCAGTTCTTC.

This clonotype was picked up many times. This chain joins TRBV5-6 and TRBJ2-3; 8 bases fit TRBD1. The germline V gene has CDR1 SGHDT and CDR2 YYEEEE. This CDR3 has 14 amino acids. V trimming: 3 bases; J trimming: 6 bases; junction bases outside the gene matches: 6. The CDR3 sequence is CASSWDRPRDTQYF. CDR3 nucleotide sequence: TGTGCCAGCAGCTGGGACAGGCCACGGGATACGCAGTATTTT.

This clonotype was seen at least ten times. The rearrangement uses TRBV7-2 and TRBJ1-1, with D maybe TRBD1 (6 bases). Germline V gene data show CDR1 as SGHTA and CDR2 as FQGNSA. The CDR3 totals 15 residues. Trimming took off 4 bases at V and 4 bases at J, with 16 bases between the two ends. The CDR3 DNA is TGTGCCAGCAGCTCCGACCGGGGCAGGGGCACTGAAGCTTTCTTT. This codes for CASSSDRGRGTEAFF.

This clonotype was seen at least ten times. This chain uses TRBV2 with TRBJ2-1; D might be TRBD1 or TRBD2, each matching 5 bases. With 4 bases removed from V and 7 bases from J, the gap between germline ends came to 14 bases. Germline V gene lookup returns CDR1 SNHLY and CDR2 FYNNEI. This CDR3 has 14 amino acids. The CDR3 coding sequence is TGTGCCAGCAGTGTCTCGGGACCCTTTAATGAGCAGTTCTTC. Its translation: CASSVSGPFNEQFF.

V usage is TRBV4-1 and J usage is TRBJ2-7, with 13 bases fitting TRBD2. After removal of 0 bases from V and 0 bases from J, the junction contained 5 bases not matched to a gene. This CDR3 comprises 18 residues. CDR1 is MGHRA, CDR2 YSYEKL, per germline. The CDR3 nucleotides are TGCGCCAGCAGCCAAGATCGACTAGCGGGGGGCCTCTCCTACGAGCAGTACTTC. Protein: CASSQDRLAGGLSYEQYF.

This clonotype was seen more than once but under ten times. J is TRBJ2-7 and V is TRBV3-1; D is undetermined. The germline V gene has CDR1 LGHDT and CDR2 YNNKEL (reference sequence). Trimming left V 1 base short and J 7 bases short, with 14 bases between. This CDR3 contains 14 residues. The CDR3 protein is CASSQVPDGGEQYV. The CDR3 DNA sequence: TGTGCCAGCAGCCAAGTACCGGACGGTGGGGAGCAGTACGTC.

The gene calls are TRBV28 and TRBJ2-1, with 11 bases lining up with TRBD2. The CDR3 contains 14 residues. Germline CDR1 is MDHEN and CDR2 is SYDVKM. V trimming: 5 bases; J trimming: 7 bases; junction bases outside the gene matches: 4. The CDR3 bases are TGTGCCAGCAGTGTAACTAGCGGGAGAAATGAGCAGTTCTTC. Amino acid sequence: CASSVTSGRNEQFF.